Each of the 21 T cell receptor beta chains below was sequenced from the same sample in a study of control samples from healthy donors and cancer patients. Only in-frame clones appear in the TCRdb table, and some are missing; sequencing was by immunoSEQ multiplex PCR. The sample consists of 150,000 or so clones, around 94% of them appearing once. Sequenced input: PBMCs. Receptors were obtained from a man aged 55 to 70 with colorectal cancer.

The gene calls are TRBV4-3 and TRBJ1-5; D remains unclear. Trimming removed 0 bases from V and 0 bases from J, with 6 bases in between. Germline V gene data show CDR1 as LGHNA and CDR2 as YSLEER. The CDR3 consists of 15 residues. DNA for the CDR3: TGCGCCAGCAGCCAAGATTGGGATAGCAATCAGCCCCAGCATTTT. Its translation: CASSQDWDSNQPQHF.

The chain is built from TRBV19 and TRBJ1-5; D is perhaps TRBD1 (5 bases). The CDR3 has 16 residues. Trimming took off 7 bases at V and 1 base at J, with 17 bases between the two ends. Germline V gene sequence: CDR1 LNHDA, CDR2 SQIVND (reference sequence). The CDR3 coding sequence is TGTGCCAGTACCCAAACAGGTGGGGGGAGCAATCAGCCCCAGCATTTT. Encoded protein: CASTQTGGGSNQPQHF. Based on the CDR3 plus reference TRBV19 and TRBJ1-5, the full variable domain is DGGITQSPKYLFRKEGQNVTLSCEQNLNHDAMYWYRQDPGQGLRLIYYSQIVNDFQKGDIAEGYSVSREKKESFPLTVTSAQKNPTAFYLCASTQTGGGSNQPQHFGDGTRLSIL.

This chain connects TRBV5-1 to TRBJ2-5; 10 bases map to TRBD2. This CDR3 has 16 residues. The V segment lost 0 bases and the J segment 2 bases; nucleotides outside the gene matches: 4. Germline V CDR1 and CDR2: SGHRS, YFSETQ. The chain's CDR3 is CASSLAKTSGQETQYF. The CDR3 nucleotides are TGCGCCAGCAGCTTGGCCAAGACTAGCGGGCAAGAGACCCAGTACTTC.

V is TRBV28 and J is TRBJ1-5; D remains ambiguous. Germline CDR1 is MDHEN and CDR2 is SYDVKM. V lost 5 bases and J 5 bases, leaving 19 bases between the germline ends. The CDR3 runs 16 residues. For the CDR3, the DNA is TGTGCCAGCAGTGCCTCCCGACGGGGAAGAGATCAGCCCCAGCATTTT. Protein product: CASSASRRGRDQPQHF.

The rearrangement uses TRBV5-6 and TRBJ2-1; TRBD2 matches at 15 bases. Unmatched junction bases numbered 6, after V lost 4 bases and J lost 4 bases. CDR1 is SGHDT, CDR2 YYEEEE, per germline. This CDR3 spans 17 amino acids. The CDR3 region is CASSPGLAGGAYNEQFF. The DNA of the CDR3 is TGTGCCAGCAGCCCGGGACTAGCGGGGGGTGCGTACAATGAGCAGTTCTTC.

This chain connects TRBV3-1 (or the pseudogene TRBV3-2) to TRBJ1-2, with a weak D call TRBD1 (5 bases). Trimming stripped 3 bases from V and 8 bases from J, with 13 bases between. The CDR3 totals 13 residues. Germline V gene data show CDR1 as LGHDT and CDR2 as YNNKEL (reference sequence). CDR3 sequence: CASSQGGGGGYTF. The CDR3 DNA is TGTGCCAGCAGCCAGGGGGGAGGAGGCGGCTACACCTTC.

This rearrangement joins TRBV7-2 to TRBJ2-1, with TRBD2 identical over 12 bases. The CDR3 covers 16 residues. In germline, CDR1 is SGHTA, CDR2 FQGNSA. The V segment lost 5 bases and the J segment 7 bases; nucleotides outside the gene matches: 9. CDR3 DNA: TGTGCCAGCAGCCTTGTATCCGGGACTAGCGGGAATGAGCAGTTCTTC. This encodes CASSLVSGTSGNEQFF.

This chain connects TRBV19 to TRBJ2-5; D unclear. Trimming removed 2 bases at V and 3 bases at J, with 7 bases between. From germline, CDR1 is LNHDA and CDR2 SQIVND (reference sequence). The CDR3 totals 13 residues. CDR3 nucleotide sequence: TGTGCCAGTAGTATACGGGCAGAAGAGACCCAGTACTTC. Encoded protein: CASSIRAEETQYF.

V usage is TRBV5-1 and J usage is TRBJ1-2, with 9 bases matching TRBD1. Germline V gene lookup returns CDR1 SGHRS and CDR2 YFSETQ. The CDR3 extends over 12 amino acids. The junction had 3 bases not matched to a gene; V was cut back by 4 bases and J by 8 bases. CDR3 DNA: TGCGCCAGCAGCCAGACAGGGGGAGGCTACACCTTC. Protein: CASSQTGGGYTF. Full variable domain (remainder filled in from reference TRBV5-1 and TRBJ1-2): KAGVTQTPRYLIKTRGQQVTLSCSPISGHRSVSWYQQTPGQGLQFLFEYFSETQRNKGNFPGRFSGRQFSNSRSEMNVSTLELGDSALYLCASSQTGGGYTFGSGTRLTVV.

The chain carries TRBV27 and TRBJ2-3, with D possibly being TRBD1 or TRBD2 (5 bases each). Trimming shortened V by 2 bases and J by 7 bases, and 16 bases separated the two germline ends. There are 15 residues in the CDR3. The germline CDR1 and CDR2 sequences are MNHEY and SMNVEV (reference sequence). DNA for the CDR3: TGTGCCAGCAGTTTAAGGCTGGGGGTGAGGAATACGCAGTATTTT. Protein: CASSLRLGVRNTQYF.

V usage is TRBV10-2 and J usage is TRBJ1-2, with TRBD1 matching 9 bases. CDR1 is WSHSY, CDR2 SAAADI, per germline. This CDR3 comprises 15 residues. V gave up 2 bases and J gave up 5 bases; unmatched junction bases: 6. CDR3 sequence (DNA): TGCGCCAGCAGTGAGGCCACAGGGGGCGGGTATGGCTACACCTTC. Translation gives CASSEATGGGYGYTF.

CDR3 sequence (DNA): TGCGCCAGCAGTGACCTAACAGGCTATGGCTACACCTTC. Residues: CASSDLTGYGYTF. The chain links TRBV5-1 to TRBJ1-2, with a possible D match to TRBD1 (5 bases). Trimming stripped 5 bases from V and 4 bases from J, with 12 bases between. The length of the CDR3 is 13 residues. Germline V gene sequence: CDR1 SGHRS, CDR2 YFSETQ.

The V and J genes are TRBV4-3 and TRBJ2-2; TRBD1 matches 9 bases. Germline CDR1 is LGHNA and CDR2 is YSLEER. The J segment lost 5 bases and the V segment lost 0 bases, leaving 4 bases of the junction unmatched. This CDR3 comprises 16 residues. CDR3 sequence (DNA): TGCGCCAGCAGCCAAGATCACAGGGGGCTAACCGGGGAGCTGTTTTTT. Translating gives CASSQDHRGLTGELFF.

The V and J genes are TRBV5-1 and TRBJ2-2, with 8 bases fitting TRBD1. Germline V gene lookup returns CDR1 SGHRS and CDR2 YFSETQ. V gave up 3 bases and J gave up 4 bases; unmatched junction bases: 8. This CDR3 contains 16 residues. The CDR3 here is CASSWGTGTGTGELFF. CDR3 coding DNA: TGCGCCAGCAGCTGGGGGACAGGAACAGGCACCGGGGAGCTGTTTTTT.

The chain couples TRBV4-1 to TRBJ1-1; D gene uncertain. Trimming shortened V by 0 bases and J by 1 base, and 6 bases separated the two germline ends. Germline V gene data show CDR1 as MGHRA and CDR2 as YSYEKL. The CDR3 is made up of 14 amino acids. The CDR3 region has the DNA TGCGCCAGCAGCCAAGATAGGCGGAACACTGAAGCTTTCTTT. It encodes CASSQDRRNTEAFF.

This rearrangement joins TRBV6-1 to TRBJ1-5; D is unresolved. Germline CDR1 is MNHNS and CDR2 is SASEGT. V was pared by 1 base and J by 7 bases, with 14 bases between. This CDR3 is built from 15 residues. CDR3 residues: CASSEGSGGSQPQHF. CDR3 in DNA: TGTGCCAGCAGTGAAGGATCGGGAGGGTCGCAGCCCCAGCATTTT.

This chain uses TRBV6-2 or TRBV6-3 with TRBJ1-2; TRBD1 matches at 9 bases. The germline CDR1 and CDR2 sequences are MNHEY and SVGEGT. The V and J ends lost 5 bases and 2 bases, in that order; junction bases with no gene match: 6. There are 15 residues in the CDR3. The CDR3 loop is CASSITGGGNYGYTF. The CDR3 nucleotides read TGTGCCAGCAGTATCACAGGGGGCGGCAACTATGGCTACACCTTC.

This clone turned up a few times. This sequence joins TRBV21-1 and TRBJ2-7. TRBV21-1 is an annotated pseudogene. The CDR3 totals 15 residues. The CDR3 protein is CASSKGSGTYGEQYF. CDR3 DNA: TGTGCCAGCAGCAAAGGGTCAGGGACCTACGGTGAGCAGTACTTC.

This clone occurred a few times. The V call is TRBV5-1, the J call TRBJ1-1, with 11 bases matching TRBD1. This CDR3 has 17 amino acids. The V gene's germline CDR1 is SGHRS and CDR2 YFSETQ. Losses at the gene ends were 0 bases for V and 1 base for J; bases not matched to a gene: 5. This chain's CDR3 is CASSLVWTGGPNTEAFF. CDR3 nucleotide sequence: TGCGCCAGCAGCTTGGTGTGGACAGGGGGCCCGAACACTGAAGCTTTCTTT.

The chain uses TRBV6-6 and TRBJ1-4; 7 bases map to TRBD1. With V trimmed by 7 bases and J by 7 bases, 3 bases remained unmatched. This CDR3 comprises 12 residues. Germline lookup yields CDR1 MNHNY and CDR2 SVGAGI (reference sequence). The CDR3 reads CASNRGGEKLFF. In DNA, the CDR3 is TGTGCCAGCAACAGGGGCGGTGAAAAACTGTTTTTT.

In DNA, the CDR3 is TGCGCCAGCAGCCGAGACCCGGGGGAGGACACTGAAGCTTTCTTT. It codes for CASSRDPGEDTEAFF. The V call is TRBV4-3, the J call TRBJ1-1; weak D call: TRBD1 (5 bases). The CDR3 sequence is 15 residues long. The V and J ends lost 4 bases and 3 bases respectively, with 15 bases between them. Germline V gene sequence: CDR1 LGHNA, CDR2 YSLEER.